This T cell receptor (beta chain) is from a study of vaccination and CD4 T cells after COVID-19 (dated by TCRdb to between 2021 and 2024). General notes on the study: Every convalescent patient had a positive nasal swab PCR test for SARS-CoV-2, with mild disease in 9 or 10 patients and severe disease in one. In around nine COVID-19 convalescent patients and a handful of infection-naive healthy vaccine recipients, the spike-specific CD4+ TCR repertoire before mRNA vaccination was compared with the repertoire after mRNA vaccination. Post-vaccine blood samples were taken a median of 72 days after the second vaccine dose, with a range of roughly 13 to 250 days. The convalescent cohort comprised six males and four females, including two Hispanic individuals, seven Caucasians, two Asians and one multiracial person. Each participant got two doses of either the Pfizer-BioNTech BNT162b2 vaccine (n=8) or the Moderna mRNA-1273 vaccine (n=2). Control cultures received a CEFX viral epitope pool as the positive control, an HIV-1 Nef peptide pool as the negative control, or no peptide. The cultures were stimulated with overlapping spike peptide pools from SARS-CoV-2 and from the common cold coronaviruses HCoV-NL63, HCoV-OC43 and HCoV-229E. Post-COVID blood samples from convalescent patients were collected a median of roughly 100 days after diagnosis, with a range of roughly 35 to 180 days. What the research found in general, with its limitations: Among convalescent patients, a median around 89% of the SARS-CoV-2-reactive clones seen after vaccination appeared only after vaccination, which suggests priming specific to the vaccine. In convalescent patients, nearly all vaccine-specific clones (304 of 307) were found to be mono-reactive for SARS-CoV-2 spike rather than cross-reactive with common cold coronaviruses. Only a relatively small number of convalescent patients were included in the study, and early timepoints following natural infection were not analyzed. The median number of SARS-CoV-2-reactive clonotypes rose from approximately 20 after infection to a few dozen after vaccination, but the change was not significant.

Including the terminal cysteine and phenylalanine, the CDR3 comprises 14 residues. Only the CDR3 DNA is retained, 42 bases long and in frame from the first base. CDR1 and CDR2, looked up from the germline V gene (reference sequence), are SGHNT and YYREEE. V and J lose 4 bases and 5 bases, and a span of 15 bases separates them. Library generation was performed with PCR. DNA from cultured CD4+ T cells was subjected to TCR sequencing with the Oncomine TCR Beta short-read assay at the Johns Hopkins FTIC core. Genomic DNA was extracted from the cultured CD4+ T cells with the QIAamp micro DNA kit. Oncomine TCR Beta libraries from cultured CD4+ T cells were pooled with unique dual indexes and sequenced on an Illumina iSeq 100. In the source study's methods: Non-productive sequences were filtered out, and CDR3s that did not start with C, did not end with F or W, or were shorter than 7 amino acids were discarded. The MANAFEST web application was used to identify antigen-specific clonotypes by comparing peptide-stimulated wells against reference wells and other culture wells. For a clone to be called positive, the clone needed an FDR below 0.05, an odds ratio above 5, and a productive frequency above 0.1% in at least two of three replicate wells. A clonotype counted as cross-reactive if it showed significant expansion both in the SARS-CoV-2 spike wells and in at least one common cold coronavirus spike condition. Using R version 3.6.1, CDR3 homology was evaluated through Levenshtein distances (stringdist) along with unrooted phylogenetic trees (ape). In-frame beta chains were kept once TCRdb had trimmed the public reads at Q25 with fastp and called clones with MiXCR. Under each unique CDR3 protein, matching rows form one entry showing the most common genes and DNA. The V and J calls, along with clone size, are taken from TCRdb and not from the paper's own processing. This sample lists under 25,000 distinct CDR3 sequences; about 40% were detected once. The ten largest clonotypes hold 26% of the sample.

The meaning of the sample's treatment or condition label: approximately nine-day PBMC culture with coronavirus spike peptide pools or control peptides (ViraFEST assay). The ViraFEST assay, used in the study, expanded antigen-specific T cells with peptide pools and then identified the expanded clonotypes through TCR sequencing. The positive SARS-CoV-2 PCR tests of the convalescent patients were dated from March to December 2020, before the Alpha, Beta and Delta variants emerged in the United States. Over 1.5 million PBMCs per well were cultured in IMDM with 5% human AB serum and around 10 IU/ml IL-2, plus 10 ug/ml peptide pools. Half of the culture medium was replaced with fresh IL-2-containing medium on days 3 and 7. Once the cells had been in culture for around 10 days, the EasySep CD4+ T cell isolation kit was used to isolate CD4+ T cells by negative selection. Ficoll-Paque Plus gradient centrifugation was used to isolate PBMCs from whole blood, and the isolated PBMCs were then either used fresh or cryopreserved at -140C. Triplicate wells were generally used for each culture condition.

Details on this clonotype: Its antigen is currently not known. Base qualities are not provided; no much larger clone lies one nucleotide away.

The V gene is TRBV5-4 and the J gene is TRBJ2-5; TRBD2 might be the D gene, on 6 matching bases. Sequencing was performed on CD4+ T cells from blood, cultured in vitro, taken before SARS-CoV-2 vaccination. This TCR was sampled from a human donor who had recovered from COVID-19. In nucleotides, the sequence is TGTGCCAGCAGCGCTGGGACTGGAGGGGAGACCCAGTACTTC. Its translation reads: CASSAGTGGETQYF. With all but the CDR3 taken from the reference TRBV5-4 and TRBJ2-5 genes, the full variable domain is: ETGVTQSPTHLIKTRGQQVTLRCSSQSGHNTVSWYQQALGQGPQFIFQYYREEENGRGNFPPRFSGLQFPNYSSELNVNALELDDSALYLCASSAGTGGETQYFGPGTRLLVL.